The TCR beta chain under discussion was sequenced for a study of regulatory T cells in long-lasting Graves disease. About the study: Patients newly diagnosed with Graves' had been on antithyroid drugs for under 3 months. Overall study results and limits: Persistent Graves' patients had lower TCR diversity than newly diagnosed ones. TRBV28, TRBJ1-2 and TRBJ2-5 were segments that persistent disease favored.

Building the TCR beta libraries relied on iRepertoire HTBI primers, and CDR3 regions underwent Arm-PCR. TCRdb redid the calling of the multiplex PCR reads with MiXCR, one entry per CDR3 protein. The sample includes 450,000 to 600,000 distinct CDR3 sequences, approximately 12% of them seen just once. For this clonotype: Its antigen remains unidentified.

Time point of the sample: newly diagnosed GD, antithyroid drugs for less than 3 months. TCR sequences were obtained from RNA taken from PBMCs. Trimming took 0 bases from V and 7 from J; bases not matched to a gene: 6. The CDR3 has 17 amino acids. Germline assignment: CDR1 SGDLS and CDR2 YYNGEE. The same sample was also used in a study of T cells in Graves' hyperthyroidism and ophthalmopathy. From that second work: Clinical symptoms, serum thyroxine, TRAb, thyroid ultrasound and orbital computed tomography established diagnosis.

The origin of this receptor is a man in his thirties or forties with Graves disease. Specimen: peripheral blood mononuclear cells (PBMCs), collected at new diagnosis, from a patient treated with antithyroid drugs. The rearrangement uses TRBV9 and TRBJ2-1; 14 nucleotides agree with TRBD2. CDR3 protein: CASSVGGRTSGRNEQFF. In DNA, the CDR3 is TGTGCCAGCAGCGTAGGTGGCAGGACTAGCGGGAGGAATGAGCAGTTCTTC. The full variable domain, rest sourced from reference TRBV9 and TRBJ2-1, is DSGVTQTPKHLITATGQRVTLRCSPRSGDLSVYWYQQSLDQGLQFLIQYYNGEERAKGNILERFSAQQFPDLHSELNLSSLELGDSALYFCASSVGGRTSGRNEQFFGPGTRLTVL.